Below, 15 T cell receptor beta chains from the same sample are listed, as sequenced in a study of cytomegalovirus exposure and HLA in healthy donors. The PCR contained 60 Vbeta and 13 Jbeta primers. Using immunoSEQ multiplex PCR, the repertoire was profiled, and TCRdb retains in-frame clones only, with some absent. The table records more than 45,000 clones, approximately 84% of them present only once. Sequenced: PBMCs. These receptor sequences come from a man aged 50 to 60 in good health and CMV-seronegative.

CDR3: CASSLRQANTGELFF. CDR3 nucleotide sequence: TGTGCCAGCAGCTTGCGACAGGCGAACACCGGGGAGCTGTTTTTT. The V gene is TRBV7-2, the J gene TRBJ2-2; perhaps TRBD1 as D (6 bases). Trimming removed 3 bases from V and 0 bases from J, with 8 bases in between. CDR1 is SGHTA and CDR2 is FQGNSA in the germline V gene. The CDR3 extends over 15 amino acids.

The V gene is TRBV20-1, the J gene TRBJ2-7; maybe TRBD1 (6 bases). V lost 7 bases and J lost 6, with 13 bases in between. This CDR3 region has 11 residues. Germline lookup yields CDR1 DFQATT and CDR2 SNEGSKA (reference sequence). CDR3 nucleotides: TGCAGTGGTAAAACAGGGCTCGAGCAGTACTTC. Its translation is CSGKTGLEQYF.

The genes are TRBV28 and TRBJ2-3; 13 nucleotides line up with TRBD2. The J segment lost 5 bases and the V segment lost 2 bases, leaving 16 bases of the junction unmatched. The CDR3 is 20 residues long. The germline V gene has CDR1 MDHEN and CDR2 SYDVKM. The CDR3, as DNA: TGTGCCAGCAGTTTAGTTCAGGGACTAGCGGGGACAAACCGCGGAGATACGCAGTATTTT. Amino acids: CASSLVQGLAGTNRGDTQYF.

This chain uses TRBV9 with TRBJ1-1; 8 bases fit TRBD1. V lost 4 bases and J lost 4; bases outside the gene matches: 12. The V gene's germline CDR1 is SGDLS and CDR2 YYNGEE. CDR3 length: 16 amino acids. Here the CDR3 DNA reads TGTGCCAGCAGCCCCCACAGGGGGGGGTTGGGCACTGAAGCTTTCTTT. This codes for CASSPHRGGLGTEAFF.

V is TRBV29-1 and J is TRBJ2-6; 7 nucleotides align to TRBD1. The length of the CDR3 is 20 residues. After removal of 0 bases from V and 0 bases from J, the junction contained 14 bases not matched to a gene. Germline CDR1 is SQVTM and CDR2 is ANQGSEA. The CDR3, as DNA: TGCAGCGTTGAAGATCCCGGGGACAGTGCAATCCTCTCTGGGGCCAACGTCCTGACTTTC. Translation: CSVEDPGDSAILSGANVLTF.

The chain uses TRBV28 and TRBJ2-2; tentatively, D is TRBD2 (5 bases). CDR1 and CDR2 from the germline V gene are MDHEN and SYDVKM. Trimming cost V 2 bases and J 6 bases, with 16 bases left between them. The CDR3 runs to 16 residues. The chain's CDR3 is CASSLSWFGEPGELFF. In DNA form, the CDR3 reads TGTGCCAGCAGTTTAAGCTGGTTCGGGGAGCCCGGGGAGCTGTTTTTT.

This clone was counted once. This chain joins TRBV19 and TRBJ1-1; a possible D gene is TRBD1 (6 bases). The CDR3 loop spans 12 amino acids. V was clipped by 5 bases and J by 6 bases, with 10 bases between them. Looked up from germline, CDR1 is LNHDA and CDR2 is SQIVND (reference sequence). For the CDR3, the DNA is TGTGCCAGTAGTGCAGGGGCGGCTGAAGCTTTCTTT. Residues: CASSAGAAEAFF.

V usage is TRBV19 and J usage is TRBJ2-2; D remains unclear. The CDR3 has 14 residues. V lost 7 bases and J 5 bases, leaving 14 bases between the germline ends. Germline values: CDR1 LNHDA, CDR2 SQIVND (reference sequence). CDR3 sequence (DNA): TGTGCCAGTAACCCCCTAGGCGTTACCGGGGAGCTGTTTTTT. This translates into CASNPLGVTGELFF.

The chain joins TRBV7-9 to TRBJ1-1; 8 bases are shared with TRBD1. The trim removed 5 bases at V and 2 bases at J, leaving 4 bases unmatched. The CDR3 runs 14 residues. Germline assignment: CDR1 SEHNR and CDR2 FQNEAQ (reference sequence). In nucleotides, the CDR3 is TGTGCCAGCAGCGAGACAGGGGTAAACACTGAAGCTTTCTTT. This sequence encodes CASSETGVNTEAFF.

This sequence joins TRBV21-1 and TRBJ2-6; the D call TRBD1 from the table was never checked on the DNA. TRBV21-1 is a pseudogene segment. This CDR3 has 17 amino acids. In nucleotides, the CDR3 is TGTGCCAGCAGCATAAAGGACAGGGGGTCTGGGGCCAACGTCCTGACTTTC. This translates into CASSIKDRGSGANVLTF.

This clone was found once. The chain uses TRBV5-3 and TRBJ2-7, with TRBD1 matching over 10 bases. TRBV5-3 is labeled an ORF, and its function is uncertain. The CDR3 contains 15 residues. The ends lost 6 bases at V and 1 base at J; junction bases unmatched: 7. The CDR3 is CARTVRDRGSYEQYF. The CDR3 nucleotides read TGTGCCAGAACCGTCCGGGACAGGGGTTCCTACGAGCAGTACTTC.

V usage is TRBV11-1 and J usage is TRBJ1-4; TRBD1 aligns across 7 bases. This CDR3 region has 15 residues. The germline V gene has CDR1 SGHAT and CDR2 FQDESV (reference sequence). The V segment lost 1 base and the J segment 3 bases; nucleotides outside the gene matches: 2. The CDR3: CASSLGGQANEKLFF. The CDR3 nucleotides read TGTGCCAGCAGCTTAGGAGGACAGGCTAATGAAAAACTGTTTTTT.

CDR3 sequence: CASSYQGSPGSPLHF. The CDR3 nucleotides read TGTGCCAGCAGTTATCAGGGGAGTCCGGGTTCACCCCTCCACTTT. This chain joins TRBV28 and TRBJ1-6, with TRBD1 as a possible D gene (6 bases). The CDR3 runs 15 residues. Deletions cut 4 bases from V and 9 bases from J, with 16 bases between. Germline lookup yields CDR1 MDHEN and CDR2 SYDVKM.

J is TRBJ1-2 and V is TRBV7-2; D gene ambiguous. The CDR3 is made up of 13 amino acids. The germline gives CDR1 SGHTA, CDR2 FQGNSA. V lost 7 bases to trimming and J lost 4 bases, with 13 bases between them. CDR3 region: CASTFSGVYGYTF. DNA of the CDR3: TGTGCCAGCACCTTTAGCGGAGTCTATGGCTACACCTTC.

J is TRBJ2-2 and V is TRBV2, with 11 bases fitting TRBD1. Per germline, CDR1 SNHLY and CDR2 FYNNEI. The V and J ends lost 5 bases and 4 bases, in that order; junction bases with no gene match: 3. The CDR3 is made up of 15 amino acids. CDR3 protein: CASSLGQGGTGELFF. For the CDR3, the DNA is TGTGCCAGCAGTTTGGGACAGGGGGGCACCGGGGAGCTGTTTTTT. The complete variable domain, with remaining parts taken from reference TRBV2 and TRBJ2-2, reads EPEVTQTPSHQVTQMGQEVILRCVPISNHLYFYWYRQILGQKVEFLVSFYNNEISEKSEIFDDQFSVERPDGSNFTLKIRSTKLEDSAMYFCASSLGQGGTGELFFGEGSRLTVL.